The 18 T cell receptor beta chains presented below share a single source sample, sequenced in a study of identifying expanded T cells in peripheral blood. Here immunoSEQ multiplex PCR was the method, and the copy in TCRdb shows in-frame clones only, minus some. The sample records tens of thousands of clones, 84% being singletons. Sequencing was carried out using blood. Receptor source: a person between 18 and 75 years old in good health.

This clone has a count of ten or more. The chain recombines TRBV15 with TRBJ2-1, with 7 nucleotides matching TRBD2. J was trimmed by 0 bases and V by 0 bases; bases with no gene match: 8. The CDR3 loop spans 18 amino acids. The germline CDR1 and CDR2 sequences are LNHNV and YYDKDF (reference sequence). CDR3 nucleotide sequence: TGTGCCACCAGCAGAGATATCCCCGGCGGGAGCTCCTACAATGAGCAGTTCTTC. Its protein product is CATSRDIPGGSSYNEQFF.

The chain carries TRBV7-2 and TRBJ1-1; a possible D gene is TRBD1 (6 bases). Germline-derived CDR1 and CDR2 are SGHTA and FQGNSA. CDR3 length equals 14 residues. V gave up 3 bases and J gave up 11 bases, with 19 bases separating them. For the CDR3, the DNA is TGTGCCAGCAGCTTTTCTGGGACACAGGTATGGGCTTTCTTT. This gives the protein CASSFSGTQVWAFF.

The rearrangement uses TRBV9 and TRBJ2-2; D not resolved. V dropped 0 bases and J dropped 5 bases, with 11 bases sitting between them. Germline assignment: CDR1 SGDLS and CDR2 YYNGEE. CDR3 size: 15 residues. CDR3 sequence: CASSVGGYGTGELFF. The CDR3 nucleotides read TGTGCCAGCAGCGTAGGGGGATACGGGACCGGGGAGCTGTTTTTT.

The chain combines TRBV7-8 with TRBJ2-5; 9 bases are shared with TRBD2. The tail of the sequence fits TRBJ2-7 better, so the J call may be wrong. This CDR3 comprises 16 residues. Germline V gene data show CDR1 as SGHVS and CDR2 as FQNEAQ. The CDR3 DNA is TGTGCCAGCAGCACTAGGATAGCGGGAGCGTTATACGAGCAGTACTTC. It translates to CASSTRIAGALYEQYF.

The chain recombines TRBV5-1 with TRBJ2-3; D is unresolved. From germline, CDR1 is SGHRS and CDR2 YFSETQ. V dropped 6 bases and J dropped 2 bases, with 13 bases sitting between them. The CDR3 contains 14 residues. CDR3 loop: CASKLSSYTDTQYF. The CDR3 DNA reads TGCGCCAGCAAGCTCTCTTCCTACACAGATACGCAGTATTTT.

This chain links TRBV4-1 with TRBJ2-7; no clear D. V was pared by 3 bases and J by 0 bases, with 6 bases between. CDR3 size: 13 residues. From germline, CDR1 is MGHRA and CDR2 YSYEKL. The CDR3 sequence is CASSQYNSYEQYF. CDR3 DNA: TGCGCCAGCAGCCAGTACAACTCCTACGAGCAGTACTTC.

The V call is TRBV20-1, the J call TRBJ2-1; D unclear. Germline assignment: CDR1 DFQATT and CDR2 SNEGSKA (reference sequence). V lost 3 bases and J 8 bases, leaving 5 bases between the germline ends. The CDR3 runs to 10 residues. Here the CDR3 DNA reads TGCAGTGCTAGCATAGATGAGCAGTTCTTC. The encoded protein is CSASIDEQFF.

The V call is TRBV9, the J call TRBJ2-7; no clear D. V was shortened by 0 bases and J by 3 bases, with 13 bases between the two germline ends. The V gene's germline CDR1 is SGDLS and CDR2 YYNGEE. There are 15 residues in the CDR3. This CDR3 is CASSVGSFVGYEQYF. In DNA form, the CDR3 reads TGTGCCAGCAGCGTAGGCTCCTTTGTGGGCTACGAGCAGTACTTC.

V usage is TRBV19 and J usage is TRBJ1-1; D gene uncertain. V dropped 7 bases and J dropped 6 bases, with 15 bases sitting between them. Germline CDR1 reads LNHDA; CDR2 reads SQIVND (reference sequence). This CDR3 is built from 13 residues. The CDR3 protein is CASTPRGFPEAFF. The CDR3 DNA sequence: TGTGCCAGTACCCCGCGTGGGTTCCCTGAAGCTTTCTTT.

J is TRBJ1-5 and V is TRBV7-2; D is undetermined. The CDR3 loop spans 17 amino acids. The germline V gene has CDR1 SGHTA and CDR2 FQGNSA. V was cut by 1 base and J by 1 base, with 14 bases left in between. Here the CDR3 reads CASSLDFGQASNQPQHF. CDR3 nucleotide sequence: TGTGCCAGCAGCTTAGATTTCGGGCAGGCGAGCAATCAGCCCCAGCATTTT.

The chain recombines TRBV9 with TRBJ1-4; D call uncertain. V lost 1 base and J 8 bases, leaving 21 bases between the germline ends. The CDR3 length is 17 residues. Germline V gene lookup returns CDR1 SGDLS and CDR2 YYNGEE. Written as DNA, the CDR3 is TGTGCCAGCAGCGTAAGTCATGGGGAAGGGCCTGAGGAAAAACTGTTTTTT. Protein product: CASSVSHGEGPEEKLFF.

This rearrangement joins TRBV7-2 to TRBJ2-7, with 8 bases identical to TRBD1. Germline CDR1 SGHTA, CDR2 FQGNSA. The CDR3 is made up of 17 amino acids. The ends lost 3 bases at V and 3 bases at J; junction bases unmatched: 13. Here the CDR3 reads CASSFTGGASNYYEQYF. The CDR3 DNA reads TGTGCCAGCAGCTTCACAGGGGGTGCATCCAACTACTACGAGCAGTACTTC.

This clone was seen once. The genes are TRBV4-2 and TRBJ2-1; 7 positions match TRBD2. The CDR3 contains 16 residues. Germline-derived CDR1 and CDR2 are LGHNA and YNFKEQ. The V gene end was trimmed by 1 base and the J gene end by 6 bases; junction bases not matched to a gene: 9. CDR3 DNA sequence: TGTGCCAGCAGCCAAGTGTCAGGACTAGAAACCAATGAGCAGTTCTTC. Protein sequence: CASSQVSGLETNEQFF.

The chain carries TRBV6-6 and TRBJ2-7, with 7 bases lining up with TRBD1. V lost 5 bases, J lost 7 bases, and 5 bases stayed unmatched. CDR3 length: 12 amino acids. Germline values: CDR1 MNHNY, CDR2 SVGAGI (reference sequence). CDR3 nucleotides: TGTGCCAGCAGTCCTCAGGGGGTTGAGCAGTACTTC. Amino acids: CASSPQGVEQYF.

In the case of this clone: Since a much larger clone is just one base distant, this may be a read error. This chain links TRBV7-2 with TRBJ1-1; TRBD1 might be the D (5 bases). This CDR3 spans 15 amino acids. V was clipped by 3 bases and J by 2 bases, with 13 bases between them. Germline CDR1 is SGHTA and CDR2 is FQGNSA. The CDR3 coding sequence is TGTGCCAGCAGCTTGTCCGGGGCCATAAACACTGAAGCTTTCTTT. As protein: CASSLSGAINTEAFF.

This sequence joins TRBV7-2 and TRBJ2-5; D ambiguous. CDR3 length: 13 residues. V dropped 5 bases and J dropped 1 base, with 8 bases sitting between them. The V gene's germline CDR1 is SGHTA and CDR2 FQGNSA. The chain's CDR3 is CASSNPSQETQYF. In DNA form, the CDR3 reads TGTGCCAGCAGCAACCCCTCCCAAGAGACCCAGTACTTC.

The chain has TRBV7-6 and TRBJ2-3; 9 positions agree with TRBD2. CDR1 is SGHVS and CDR2 is FNYEAQ in the germline V gene. J lost 2 bases, V lost 6 bases, and 9 bases had no gene match. This CDR3 region has 16 residues. DNA for the CDR3: TGTGCCAGCAGTCCGTCAGCGGGAGGCCCCACAGATACGCAGTATTTT. This sequence encodes CASSPSAGGPTDTQYF.

The gene calls are TRBV19 and TRBJ2-6; D gene unclear. Germline V gene data show CDR1 as LNHDA and CDR2 as SQIVND (reference sequence). Trimming took 8 bases from V and 0 from J, leaving 8 bases between them. There are 14 residues in the CDR3. The CDR3 loop is CASRWGSGANVLTF. The CDR3 region has the DNA TGTGCCAGTCGATGGGGCTCTGGGGCCAACGTCCTGACTTTC.